This TCR beta chain derives from a study of T cells in Graves' hyperthyroidism and ophthalmopathy (dated by TCRdb to 2018 to 2020). Some background on the complete study: Peripheral blood was collected at initial diagnosis, before any treatment. The 95 to 100 discovery patients were randomly split 7:3 into training and test sets. The paper describes TCR Vbeta CDR3 sequencing of about 140 peripheral blood samples, made up of some 40 ophthalmopathy patients, approximately 73 hyperthyroidism patients and roughly 17 progressor patients. To identify TCR V-J signatures that set the groups apart, the researchers used a discovery cohort of 100 or so patients, made up of 43 with Graves' ophthalmopathy and some 58 with stable Graves' hyperthyroidism. The study also compared thyroid tissue and blood T-cell repertoires from several Graves' hyperthyroidism patients. Once sampling was done, hyperthyroidism patients were given methimazole at a starting dose of 30 mg daily, whereas ophthalmopathy patients were given high-dose intravenous methylprednisolone. Whether ophthalmopathy could be predicted prospectively was tested in an independent validation cohort made up of under 20 hyperthyroidism patients plus 17 patients who later progressed to ophthalmopathy.

TCR beta CDR3 regions were amplified from RNA transcripts. A first-round RT-PCR of the TCR CDR3 used the HTBI primer set with the Qiagen OneStep RT-PCR kit. Libraries were constructed in a second round of multiplex PCR, after which size selection and purification were carried out. Libraries were sequenced paired-end with 100 bp reads on an Illumina HiSeq2000. The original methods were these. SOAPnuke was used to process the raw data, throwing out any read that contained adapters or uncalled bases, had a mean Phred below 15, or lacked an exact constant-primer or identifier match. High-quality paired reads were merged with COPE v1.2.5, and unique nucleotide sequences were defined as clonotypes. MiTCR v1.1 was used to align the clonotypes against IMGT TRBV, TRBD and TRBJ reference segments. Only V-J combinations with frequency above 0.0001, covering 99% to 99.2% of repertoires, were analysed. The TCS score was defined as F50 (clonal expansion) divided by E x V (chaos), with BLOSUM62-based TCRdist calculated between CDR3 peptides within each V-J. Welch's t-statistics and random forest reduced fewer than 600 V-J features to 13, which were used in a naive Bayes classifier (R e1071). Starting from the raw public reads, TCRdb applied fastp trimming at Q25, assembled clones with MiXCR and retained in-frame beta chains. Records with the same CDR3 protein are collapsed into one entry carrying the most frequent genes and DNA. What appears here as the V and J calls and clone size reflects TCRdb's work, not the paper's. The sample contains hundreds of thousands of distinct CDR3 sequences, about 15% of them found a single time. The ten largest clones take up roughly 10% of the sample.

A patient counted as having stable Graves' hyperthyroidism if no progression to ophthalmopathy occurred over 18 months of follow-up. Hyperthyroidism patients were aged 18 to 65 years and newly diagnosed, with disease duration of less than 2 months. Exclusion was applied to patients with uncontrolled infections, other autoimmune diseases, pregnancy or lactation. Clinical symptoms, serum thyroxine and TRAb, thyroid ultrasound, and orbital computed tomography formed the basis for the diagnoses. PBMCs were isolated from 10 ml of fresh peripheral blood by Ficoll-Paque density gradient centrifugation. Total RNA was extracted with Trizol reagent, and quality was checked on an Agilent 2100 Bioanalyzer. General study outcomes and caveats: Most expanded thyroid clonotypes (frequency above 0.001) were also detected in blood, a finding suggesting that blood repertoires may reflect thyroid immune responses. In validation, the model predicted progression to ophthalmopathy with 65% to 71% sensitivity and around 72% specificity, a median of 6.5 months before onset. In cross-validation, a model built on a 13 V-J signature told ophthalmopathy apart from stable hyperthyroidism with 85% to 90% sensitivity and about 81% specificity, and in testing the same model reached 80%/75%. Sample size was not statistically predetermined, and investigators were not blinded to group allocation.

The junction shows trimming of 10 bases on V and 0 bases on J, plus 13 bases between the germline ends. Counted from cysteine to phenylalanine, this CDR3 has 13 amino acids. The kept DNA is CDR3 alone, 39 bases in frame from the first base. Taken from the germline V gene, the CDR1 and CDR2 loops are MRHNA and SNTAGT. This clonotype was counted a few times. Its antigen specificity is not known. Per-base qualities were not stored, and no clone one base away is much larger. The rearrangement joined TRBV6-4 to TRBJ2-7; the D region possibly corresponds to TRBD2 (5 bases align). This receptor was taken from a woman aged 18-29 years with Graves' hyperthyroidism. Material: blood. The sequenced DNA is TGTGCCACTAGGACTCCCGGCTCCTACGAGCAGTACTTC. Protein translation: CATRTPGSYEQYF.